This T cell receptor (beta chain) was profiled in a study of post-analysis software for immune sequencing data. Study-level findings and limits: Controls showed lower frequencies than patients for several TRBV segments, and TRBV5-6, TRBV5-1 and TRBV20-1 were among these.

The CDR3 extends over 14 amino acids. CDR1 and CDR2 from the germline V gene are LGHDT and YNNKEL (reference sequence). V was trimmed by 1 base and J by 9 bases, leaving 13 bases between them. In this sample, this clonotype turned up once. As yet, its antigen is unknown. Included in the TCR beta cDNA libraries were unique molecular identifiers. TCRdb fed the PCR reads into MiXCR, producing one record per CDR3 protein. This sample yields about 770,000 distinct CDR3 sequences, of which around 45% are seen a single time; 4.9% belongs to the top ten. The source is a girl aged 5-17 years with multiple sclerosis. The V gene is TRBV3-1, the J gene TRBJ2-1; no clear D gene. The specimen sequenced was blood. This CDR3 reads CASSQVVGRREQFF. The CDR3 DNA is TGTGCCAGCAGCCAAGTCGTCGGCCGTCGTGAGCAGTTCTTC.